One T cell receptor (beta chain) is described in this entry. No cognate antigen has been identified for it. The junction does not match germline at one end; this may be a read error. This sample stems from a study of shared clonotypes between healthy human individuals (TCRdb year 2020). Regarding the study in general: The cohort included a few men and a couple of women between 18 and 49 years of age. Libraries were prepared and TCR repertoires were sequenced by different laboratories using diverse techniques, in order to increase sequencing depth and limit assay-specific biases. The study deeply sequenced blood TCR repertoires of roughly five healthy adults to estimate repertoire size and the extent of clonotype sharing between individuals. Per donor, three plates each were used for CD4 naive and CD4 memory, two for CD8 naive, and one for CD8 memory. Per donor, leukapheresis produced somewhere between about 0.94 and 9.5 billion PBMCs.

Using the deep immunoSEQ assay, multiplex PCR amplified TCR CDR3 regions from genomic DNA. Genomic DNA extracted from each cell subset was distributed evenly over all wells of several immunoSEQ 96-well plates, and each plate served as one replicate. For sorted subsets, each replicate PCR was loaded with 150 to 250 ng genomic DNA, equivalent to approximately 27,000 T cell genomes. The purified libraries were quantified using a Qubit 3.0 fluorometer, sized with a Bioanalyzer 2100, and then quantified again using the KAPA Library Quantification kit. Every immunoSEQ 96-well plate was sequenced on a separate single-read 150-cycle Illumina NextSeq 550 flow cell. The study's own analysis went as follows. Because the immunoSEQ output held only junctional sequences and lacked quality scores, the filtering could not match the filtering applied to full-length reads. Sequences were annotated with PyIR, a Python wrapper for IgBLAST v1.9, using IMGT germline references to assign V/J genes and CDR3. Any read was removed if the V/J assignment was weak (E-value above 1e-6), the CDR3 was missing, or the read contained stop codons, out-of-frame junctions, or ambiguous translated residues. V3J clonotypes were defined by identical inferred V gene, J gene, and CDR3 amino acid sequence. The percentage overlap between two repertoires was calculated by dividing the number of shared unique clonotypes by the size of the smaller repertoire. Three approaches were used to assess repertoire richness: RTK rarefaction, the Chao1 estimator, and Recon v2.1 estimates of unobserved clonotypes. For all TCRbeta clonotypes obtained by the gDNA method from several donors, generation probabilities were computed with OLGA. TCRdb holds this immuneACCESS table with in-frame rearrangements only. Some clones are missing; in checked studies, unresolved V genes explain under half, and the rest has no known cause. V, J and clone size derive from that table, while D and trimming were established from the DNA sequence. Recorded for this sample are roughly 700,000 clones; approximately 79% of them occurred a single time. Jointly, the top ten make up about 1.8% of the sample.

Study-wide conclusions, independent of this receptor: Larger estimated clonotype richness was generally found for naive subsets than for memory subsets. Higher generation probabilities were observed for clonotypes shared by all four sorted-subset donors than for non-shared clonotypes. Across four donors, roughly 5% of naive CD4, around 3.5% of naive CD8, about 2.3% of memory CD4, and around 0.4% of memory CD8 clonotypes were shared. Sampling was restricted to blood, and TCR repertoires in tissues likely differ from the TCR repertoires found in blood. Pairwise subsampling led to the expectation that sequencing depth would affect the degree of clonotype sharing among donors. Even with the large sequencing depth, rarefaction of the sorted-subset datasets indicated that sequencing was incomplete. The small number of donors limited the genetic and exposure-history diversity represented.

Donors were healthy HIV-negative adults with no recently reported acute infections or vaccinations. Every donor was a Caucasian adult residing in Nashville, Tennessee, USA. Magnetic negative selection was used to enrich CD4+ T cells, after which naive cells were positively selected on CD45RA and the negative fraction became the memory subset. After blood collection by leukapheresis, PBMCs were isolated using Ficoll-Histopaque density gradient centrifugation and then cryopreserved in the vapor phase of liquid nitrogen. Analytical flow cytometry was used to check the purity and quantity of every magnetically sorted T cell population. Genomic DNA was isolated from each sorted fraction and quantified by UV absorbance on a Nanodrop 2000c. Spanning cysteine to phenylalanine, the CDR3 consists of 14 amino acids. The read is trimmed to its CDR3 DNA, 42 bases read in frame from base 1. The germline V gene specifies SGHTA as CDR1 and FQGNSA as CDR2.

The chain is made from TRBV7-2 and TRBJ2-2; TRBD1 could be the D gene, as 5 bases match. The TCR sequence derives from a woman in her 30s in good health. The material sequenced was memory CD4+ T cells sorted from blood. Taken with the paper, the label for cell subset or site translates to: CD45RA-negative fraction. The CDR3 region reads CASSLGQNSGELFF. The DNA sequence follows: TGTGCCAGCAGCTTAGGACAGAACTCCGGGGAGCTGTTTTTT.